This TCR beta chain is drawn from a study of blood T cell repertoires in COVID-19. Whole-study context: Donors in the United States, Italy and Spain gave samples during acute or convalescent COVID-19. The analysed material was cDNA or gDNA that came from T cells, B-cell-depleted T cells, or PBMCs.

After removal of 2 bases from V and 5 bases from J, the junction contained 0 bases not matched to a gene. Germline CDR1 is ENHRY and CDR2 is SYGVKD. The CDR3 consists of 13 residues. In the source study's methods: By means of reference gene primer amplification, nucleated cell counts were estimated. Generated by immunoSEQ multiplex PCR, the TCRdb table keeps only in-frame clones and is missing some. V and J calls and clone size follow that table, whereas D and trimming were derived from the DNA. The sample consists of under 55,000 clones, more than 70% of them appearing once. This TCR came from a human donor in a cohort sampled during active COVID-19. Sequenced material: peripheral blood. The rearrangement uses TRBV10-3 and TRBJ1-5; 7 positions match TRBD1. The CDR3 region has the DNA TGTGCCATCAGTGAGGACAGGGATCAGCCCCAGCATTTT. This translates into CAISEDRDQPQHF.